This TCR beta chain comes out of a study of T cell responses to AZD1222 COVID-19 vaccine. The study, taken as a whole, reports: Mostly white British, mostly female donors; authors suggested clonal diversity may be underestimated.

Comments on this clone: What it recognizes is unknown.

Clones were sequenced by immunoSEQ multiplex PCR, and TCRdb holds only the in-frame ones, with some missing. The table shows some 120,000 clones, with over 75% occurring only once. V lost 4 bases and J 1 base, leaving 14 bases between the germline ends. In germline, CDR1 is LNHDA, CDR2 SQIVND (reference sequence). This CDR3 has 16 residues. The sequence derives from an adult in good health. The chain recombines TRBV19 with TRBJ1-5, with D uncertain. Sequencing used peripheral blood, obtained on day 0 of AZD1222 vaccination. CDR3: CASSTNGRLSNQPQHF. The CDR3 nucleotides read TGTGCCAGTAGTACAAACGGACGGTTGAGCAATCAGCCCCAGCATTTT.